Listed here are 4 T cell receptor beta chains from one sample, sequenced in a study of T-cell memory formation after mild COVID-19. MiXCR was run by TCRdb on the 5' RACE reads, yielding one entry per CDR3 protein. The sample shows hundreds of thousands of distinct CDR3 sequences, approximately 16% of them seen only once. Sequencing input: PBMCs or a T cell subset sorted from them (not recorded which). These TCRs come from a man between 18 and 29 years old who had mild COVID-19 (a few samples of this study predate the infection). Cell type and time point are not known.

This clonotype has only a few counts. The J gene is TRBJ2-7, the V gene TRBV5-1, with a possible D match to TRBD1 (6 bases). Germline CDR1 and CDR2: SGHRS and YFSETQ. The CDR3 loop spans 14 amino acids. V shed 4 bases and J shed 3 bases, with 14 bases lying between them. CDR3 sequence (DNA): TGCGCCAGCAGCGCAGGGGTGTTCAACTACGAGCAGTACTTC. Amino acid sequence: CASSAGVFNYEQYF.

The rearrangement joins TRBV6-5 to TRBJ1-4; D unresolved. Germline V lookup: CDR1 MNHEY, CDR2 SVGAGI. The CDR3 totals 15 residues. The V gene lost 5 bases and the J gene lost 0 bases, with 10 bases spanning the gap. The CDR3 loop is CASSPYTATNEKLFF. DNA for the CDR3: TGTGCCAGCAGTCCGTACACAGCAACTAATGAAAAACTGTTTTTT.

The J gene is TRBJ2-2, the V gene TRBV4-1; D is uncertain. V dropped 4 bases and J dropped 2 bases, with 14 bases sitting between them. This CDR3 is built from 16 residues. Germline CDR1 and CDR2: MGHRA and YSYEKL. The CDR3 bases are TGCGCCAGCAGCCCAAGGGTGCACAGTAACACCGGGGAGCTGTTTTTT. It yields the protein CASSPRVHSNTGELFF.

V and J are TRBV11-2 and TRBJ2-3; 10 bases agree with TRBD1. The germline V gene has CDR1 SGHAT and CDR2 FQNNGV. J lost 3 bases, V lost 7 bases, and 16 bases had no gene match. The CDR3 loop spans 18 amino acids. The CDR3 reads CASTRPQRGQGRTDTQYF. The DNA of the CDR3 is TGTGCCAGCACTCGACCCCAAAGGGGACAGGGGCGTACAGATACGCAGTATTTT. The full variable domain, completed using reference TRBV11-2 and TRBJ2-3, is EAGVAQSPRYKIIEKRQSVAFWCNPISGHATLYWYQQILGQGPKLLIQFQNNGVVDDSQLPKDRFSAERLKGVDSTLKIQPAKLEDSAVYLCASTRPQRGQGRTDTQYFGPGTRLTVL.